This TCR beta chain was captured by sequencing in a study of blood T cells in healthy people across ages (dated by TCRdb to 2014 to 2015). Study-level background: In model experiments, template switching captured roughly one uniquely barcoded TCR beta cDNA molecule for every two T cells. Two additional independent replicas of 1 million unique cDNA reads from the same blood draw were analyzed for two donors (one aged 18 to 29 and one aged 80 or older). The study measured age-related changes in TCR beta repertoire diversity using deep sequencing normalized with unique cDNA molecular identifiers. Four age groups were formed from the donors: young (average roughly 15 years), middle-aged (less than 40), aged (around 62) and long-lived (less than 85). To avoid experimental bias, donors of different ages were distributed randomly across sequencing lanes.

The donors were 40 or so Caucasian individuals from Russia, aged roughly 6 to 100 years, who were systemically healthy. Each donor gave 8 to 10 milliliters of peripheral blood, drawn into EDTA-treated Vacutainer tubes. Ficoll-Paque density-gradient centrifugation was used to isolate PBMCs, with at least 6.5 million per sample. Total RNA, at least 6 micrograms per sample, was extracted from PBMCs with Trizol reagent. The percentages of naive CD45RAhigh/CD27high T cells were determined by flow cytometry on a PBMC aliquot from every donor. In the case of this clonotype: No cognate antigen has been identified for it. The input lacks base qualities; no much larger clone sits a single base away.

Study-wide conclusions, independent of this receptor: The percentage of naive T cells measured by flow cytometry correlated strongly with observed TCR beta diversity. Donor CMV infection status was unknown, potentially confounding age-related changes in expanded clonotypes. Bulk unsorted PBMC profiling prevented conclusive comparison of naive and antigen-experienced compartments. Estimates of total diversity from one million sequenced T cells were regarded as lower bounds and underestimates. Observed TCR beta diversity per million T cells fell roughly linearly with age, and a significant reduction was already apparent by age roughly 40. The long-lived group showed more naive CD4+ T cells, fewer expanded clones and increased TCR diversity than the aged group, suggesting age selection.

CDR1 is given as LGHNA and CDR2 as YSLEER, both from the germline V gene. The CDR3 goes from the cysteine to the phenylalanine over 16 residues. Just the 48-base CDR3 DNA is kept, in frame starting at base 1. The junction shows trimming of 2 bases on V and 3 bases on J, plus 17 bases between the germline ends. The library was obtained by 5' RACE. For sequencing, an Illumina HiSeq 2500 was employed. The second PCR ran for roughly 6 to 11 cycles and used a J-beta primer mix along with a sample-barcoded 5' primer. A unique molecular identifier was introduced onto each TCR beta cDNA molecule by a template-switch 5' adaptor carrying 12 random nucleotides. Each sample yielded at least 3 million CDR3-containing paired-end reads. All of the RNA was converted into first-strand cDNA using the Mint cDNA synthesis kit, with a TRBC-specific oligonucleotide serving as the primer. Following uracil-DNA glycosylase treatment, a first 18-cycle PCR with universal primers M1SS and BC2_uni_R was performed on all cDNA. Per the original workflow: For normalization, 1 million high-quality reads, each with a distinct molecular identifier, were randomly selected from each sample. Reads sharing molecular identifiers were discarded rather than binned into consensus sequences. MiTCR, run with a Q25 quality threshold and the strictest error-elimination algorithm, handled CDR3 identification, clonotype clustering and error correction. A nonparametric unseen species model using Euler transformation provided a lower-bound estimate of total TCR beta diversity. In-frame beta chains were kept once TCRdb had trimmed the public reads at Q25 with fastp and called clones with MiXCR. Every CDR3 protein is listed once, alongside the most common genes and DNA of its rows. The V and J calls and clone size are TCRdb's, not the authors'. Across this sample there are approximately 1.5 million distinct CDR3 sequences, with roughly 43% seen only once. Over 3.5% of the sample lies in the top ten.

The receptor was derived from a woman younger than 35 in good health. Sequenced: blood. The chain uses TRBV4-3 and TRBJ2-7, with no confidently assigned D gene. The CDR3 corresponds to CASSQTLRPSNYEQYF. The DNA sequence follows: TGCGCCAGCAGCCAAACACTCCGCCCGTCTAACTACGAGCAGTACTTC.